This T cell receptor beta chain was recovered during a study of blood T cell repertoires in COVID-19. Study-level background: Recovery among Cohort 3 donors was established by two negative PCRs, clearance, or symptom resolution. From T cells, B-cell-depleted T cells, or PBMCs came the material, which was cDNA or gDNA.

Participant age was roughly 18 to 95 years, and participants resided in approximately 25 US areas. Grouping used clinical history reported by participants in a survey and questionnaire. The CDR3 totals 14 residues. CDR1 and CDR2 from the germline V gene are SEHNR and FQNEAQ (reference sequence). Trimming removed 6 bases at V and 2 bases at J, with 14 bases between. Sequencing used immunoSEQ multiplex PCR; TCRdb keeps in-frame clones, though not all of them. The sample yields approximately 240,000 clones, 85% to 90% seen once. The sample taken for sequencing was PBMCs or T cells enriched from blood (not recorded which). The genes are TRBV7-9 and TRBJ2-7; TRBD1 is a possible D gene (6 bases). The TCR comes from a woman between 50 and 59 years old in a cohort exposed to, infected with or recovered from COVID-19 (not recorded which). The CDR3 reads CASSPPGHPYEQYF. The CDR3 DNA follows: TGTGCCAGCAGTCCTCCGGGACACCCCTACGAGCAGTACTTC.